This T cell receptor beta chain was captured by sequencing in a study of blood T cell repertoires in COVID-19. Study details: Donors in the United States, Italy and Spain gave samples during acute or convalescent COVID-19. The analysed material was cDNA or gDNA that came from T cells, B-cell-depleted T cells, or PBMCs.

How the authors handled the data: Estimation of nucleated cell counts was performed using reference gene primer amplification. Produced via immunoSEQ multiplex PCR; TCRdb's table is partial and in-frame only. The DNA was the basis for D and trimming; V, J and clone size are from that table. The sample holds approximately 260,000 clones, about 87% seen once. This CDR3 is built from 15 residues. Germline CDR1 and CDR2: MNHEY and SVGEGT. Trimming cost V 2 bases and J 2 bases, with 12 bases left between them. Followed longitudinally, the Seattle patients had been enrolled during active infection. The genes are TRBV6-2 or TRBV6-3 and TRBJ2-5; D is perhaps TRBD1 (5 bases). This receptor was identified in a woman in her 70s with COVID-19, enrolled during active disease. The sequenced sample consisted of peripheral blood. The CDR3 loop reads CASSYTTEGQETQYF. The DNA for the CDR3 is TGTGCCAGCAGTTACACGACAGAAGGTCAAGAGACCCAGTACTTC.